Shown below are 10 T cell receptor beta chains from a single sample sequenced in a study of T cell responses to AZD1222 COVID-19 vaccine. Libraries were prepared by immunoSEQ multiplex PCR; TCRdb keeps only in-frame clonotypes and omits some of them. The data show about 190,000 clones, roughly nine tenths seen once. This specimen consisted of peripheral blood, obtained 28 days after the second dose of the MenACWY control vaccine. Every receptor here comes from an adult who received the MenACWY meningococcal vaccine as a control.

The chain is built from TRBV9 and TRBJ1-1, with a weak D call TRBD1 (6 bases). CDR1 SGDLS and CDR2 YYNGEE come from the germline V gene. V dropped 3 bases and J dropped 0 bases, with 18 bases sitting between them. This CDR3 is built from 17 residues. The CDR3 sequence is CASSAPQGREVNTEAFF. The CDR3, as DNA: TGTGCCAGCAGCGCCCCTCAGGGGCGTGAGGTGAACACTGAAGCTTTCTTT.

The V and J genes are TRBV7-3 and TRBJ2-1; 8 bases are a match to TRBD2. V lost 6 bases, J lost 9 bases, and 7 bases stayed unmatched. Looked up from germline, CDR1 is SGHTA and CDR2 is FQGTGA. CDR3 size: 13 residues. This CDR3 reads CASSQTSVSEQFF. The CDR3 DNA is TGTGCCAGCAGTCAGACTAGCGTAAGTGAGCAGTTCTTC.

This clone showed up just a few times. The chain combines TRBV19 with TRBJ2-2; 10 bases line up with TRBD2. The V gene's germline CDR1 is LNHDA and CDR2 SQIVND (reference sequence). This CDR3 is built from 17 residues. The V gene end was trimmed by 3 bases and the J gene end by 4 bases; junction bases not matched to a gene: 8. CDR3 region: CASSILGLAGVTGELFF. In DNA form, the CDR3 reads TGTGCCAGTAGTATCTTGGGGCTAGCGGGAGTCACCGGGGAGCTGTTTTTT.

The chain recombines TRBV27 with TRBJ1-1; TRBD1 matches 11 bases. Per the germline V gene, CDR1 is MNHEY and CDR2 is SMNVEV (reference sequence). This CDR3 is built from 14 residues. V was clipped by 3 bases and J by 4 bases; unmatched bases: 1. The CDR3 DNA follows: TGTGCCAGCAGTTTCGGGACAGGGGGCACTGAAGCTTTCTTT. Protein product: CASSFGTGGTEAFF.

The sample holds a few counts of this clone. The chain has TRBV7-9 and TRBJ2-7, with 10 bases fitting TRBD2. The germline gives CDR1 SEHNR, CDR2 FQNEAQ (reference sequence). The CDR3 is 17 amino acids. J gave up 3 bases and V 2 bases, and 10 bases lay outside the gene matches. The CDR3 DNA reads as TGTGCCAGCAGCTTAAAGCGAACTAGCGGGACCCTCTACGAGCAGTACTTC. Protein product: CASSLKRTSGTLYEQYF.

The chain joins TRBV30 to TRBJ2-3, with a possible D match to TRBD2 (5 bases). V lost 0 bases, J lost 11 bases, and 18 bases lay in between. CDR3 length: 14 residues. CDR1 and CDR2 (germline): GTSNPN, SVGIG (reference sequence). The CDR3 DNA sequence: TGTGCCTGGAGTGTAGCCCCGACCGGGGTGGGGCAGTATTTT. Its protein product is CAWSVAPTGVGQYF. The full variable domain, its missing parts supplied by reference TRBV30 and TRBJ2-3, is SQTIHQWPATLVQPVGSPLSLECTVEGTSNPNLYWYRQAAGRGLQLLFYSVGIGQISSEVPQNLSASRPQDRQFILSSKKLLLSDSGFYLCAWSVAPTGVGQYFGPGTRLTVL.

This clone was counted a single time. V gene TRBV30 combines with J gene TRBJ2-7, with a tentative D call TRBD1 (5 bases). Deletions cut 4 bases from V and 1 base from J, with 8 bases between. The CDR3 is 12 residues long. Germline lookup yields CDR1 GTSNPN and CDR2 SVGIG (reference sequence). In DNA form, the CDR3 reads TGTGCCTGGAAAGGGGAATCCTACGAGCAGTACTTC. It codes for CAWKGESYEQYF.

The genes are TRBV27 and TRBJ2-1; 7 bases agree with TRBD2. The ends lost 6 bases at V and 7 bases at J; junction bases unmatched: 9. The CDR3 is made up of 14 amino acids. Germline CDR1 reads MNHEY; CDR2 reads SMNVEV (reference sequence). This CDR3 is CASRPWAGVNEQFF. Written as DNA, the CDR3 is TGTGCCAGCAGACCCTGGGCGGGGGTTAATGAGCAGTTCTTC.

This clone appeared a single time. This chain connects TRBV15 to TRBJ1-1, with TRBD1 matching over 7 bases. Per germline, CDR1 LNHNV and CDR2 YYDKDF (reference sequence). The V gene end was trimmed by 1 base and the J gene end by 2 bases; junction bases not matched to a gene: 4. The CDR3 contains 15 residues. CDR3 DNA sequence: TGTGCCACCAGCAGAGTCCGGGACAGCAACACTGAAGCTTTCTTT. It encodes CATSRVRDSNTEAFF.

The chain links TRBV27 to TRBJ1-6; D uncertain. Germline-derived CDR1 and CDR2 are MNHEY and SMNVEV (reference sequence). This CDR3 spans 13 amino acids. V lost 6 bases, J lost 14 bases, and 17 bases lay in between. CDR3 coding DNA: TGTGCCAGCAGCAACGAGGACCGCCTGACCCTCCACTTT. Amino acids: CASSNEDRLTLHF.